Listed below are T cell receptor beta chains from one sample, sequenced in a study of Ad26.COV2.S vaccination and SARS-CoV-2 variants. Sequencing was performed with immunoSEQ multiplex PCR; in TCRdb, only in-frame clones are kept and a portion is missing. The data contain 440,000 or so clones, roughly 88% of them singletons. This sample comprised peripheral blood, obtained in a trial of Ad26.COV2.S vaccine versus placebo. These TCRs come from a person between 18 and 65 years old who received the Ad26.COV2.S COVID-19 vaccine or a placebo. The CDR3 runs from the conserved cysteine through the conserved F or W. A D gene is named only where the DNA matches it firmly. Some rows mark clone size as missing; the rest say once, few, many or name a class of expanded clone.

J gene | D gene | V gene | clone size | CDR3 DNA | CDR3 protein
TRBJ2-1 | . | TRBV15 | . | TGTGCCACCAGCAGAACCCGCGGGACAGATTACAATGAGCAGTTCTTC | CATSRTRGTDYNEQFF
TRBJ1-5 | TRBD1 | TRBV27 | . | TGTGCCAGCAGTTTATCGGGGGACAGGGTTGGCAATCAGCCCCAGCATTTT | CASSLSGDRVGNQPQHF
TRBJ2-7 | TRBD1 | TRBV27 | . | TGTGCCAGCAGTTTGCTACATCCGGGACAGGGGGTCTACGAGCAGTACTTC | CASSLLHPGQGVYEQYF
TRBJ1-4 | TRBD1 | TRBV7-9 | . | TGTGCCAGCAGAACAGGGGCCTCAACTAATGAAAAACTGTTTTTT | CASRTGASTNEKLFF
TRBJ2-1 | . | TRBV6-5 | . | TGTGCCAGCAGTCGTGACGGTGAGCAGTTCTTC | CASSRDGEQFF
TRBJ1-2 | . | TRBV2 | . | TGTGCCAGCAAGGGAGGGGCGGACTATGGCTACACCTTC | CASKGGADYGYTF
TRBJ2-7 | . | TRBV5-6 | . | TGTGCCCCCCGGGGCCCAGGGGGGTACGAGCAGTACTTC | CAPRGPGGYEQYF
TRBJ1-3 | . | TRBV6-6 | . | TGTGCCAGCAGTTATGACTTCTCTGGAAACACCATATATTTT | CASSYDFSGNTIYF
TRBJ1-1 | . | TRBV27 | . | TGTGCCAGCAGCCCACATATAATGAACACTGAAGCTTTCTTT | CASSPHIMNTEAFF
TRBJ2-1 | TRBD2 | TRBV7-3 | . | TGTGCCAGCAGCGCCCTTACGGGAGGCTACAATGAGCAGTTCTTC | CASSALTGGYNEQFF
TRBJ2-7 | . | TRBV7-2 | . | TGTGCCAGCAGCCCAGGGATAGGAGTGCGGGAGCAGTACTTC | CASSPGIGVREQYF
TRBJ2-1 | TRBD1 | TRBV10-3 | . | TGTGCCATCAGTGAGCGGACAGGGGACAATGAGCAGTTCTTC | CAISERTGDNEQFF
TRBJ1-2 | . | TRBV5-1 | . | TGCGCCAGCAGCGATGAAGGGTACAATGGCTACACCTTC | CASSDEGYNGYTF
TRBJ1-1 | . | TRBV11-2 | once | TGTGCCAGCAGCCCCCAAATAAGGACGGTGGCGAACACTGAAGCTTTCTTT | CASSPQIRTVANTEAFF
TRBJ2-7 | . | TRBV7-6 | . | TGTGCCAGCAGCCCACCCGTTCAGGGGAACGCATTCTACGAGCAGTACTTC | CASSPPVQGNAFYEQYF
TRBJ2-5 | . | TRBV19 | . | TGTGCCAGTAGTATCGACTTGAAGGGTTTCCAAGAGACCCAGTACTTC | CASSIDLKGFQETQYF
TRBJ2-3 | . | TRBV5-1 | . | TGCGCCAGCAGCTTAACGGGAGTCGGGCCAGATACGCAGTATTTT | CASSLTGVGPDTQYF
TRBJ2-2 | TRBD2 | TRBV7-6 | . | TGTGCCAGCAGCGCCATAGCGGGAGTTAACACCGGGGAGCTGTTTTTT | CASSAIAGVNTGELFF
TRBJ2-5 | . | TRBV7-8 | . | TGTGCCAGCAGCCCCCGCAGGGGCGTGGAGACCCAGTACTTC | CASSPRRGVETQYF
TRBJ2-5 | . | TRBV27 | once | TGTGCCAGCAGTTTCGGGGTTTGGGAGACCCAGTACTTC | CASSFGVWETQYF
TRBJ2-1 | . | TRBV7-6 | once | TGTGCCAGCAGCTCAGGGCCGGGGTACAATGAGCAGTTCTTC | CASSSGPGYNEQFF
TRBJ2-5 | . | TRBV7-9 | . | TGTGCCAGCAGCTTAGGCACAGGGAAAGAGACCCAGTACTTC | CASSLGTGKETQYF
TRBJ2-1 | TRBD2 | TRBV19 | . | TGTGCCAGTAGTATCGACAGCGGGACTTACAATGAGCAGTTCTTC | CASSIDSGTYNEQFF
TRBJ2-7 | . | TRBV14 | . | TGTGCCAGCAGCCAAGCAGGGTTTCTGGTCGGGCAGTACTTC | CASSQAGFLVGQYF
TRBJ2-4 | TRBD2 | TRBV19 | . | TGTGCCAGTAGATCCCTAGCGGGAGCCAAAAACATTCAGTACTTC | CASRSLAGAKNIQYF
TRBJ2-4 | . | TRBV5-1 | . | TGCGCCAGCAGCTCAACATGGACAGCTTCTTCCAAAAACATTCAGTACTTC | CASSSTWTASSKNIQYF
TRBJ2-5 | . | TRBV12-3/TRBV12-4 | . | TGTGCCAGCAGTTTTGGCAGAAGGGAGACCCAGTACTTC | CASSFGRRETQYF
TRBJ2-1 | TRBD2 | TRBV6-6 | . | TGTGCCAGCAGCTGGACTAGCGGGAGCCCCTACAATGAGCAGTTCTTC | CASSWTSGSPYNEQFF
TRBJ1-6 | . | TRBV6-2/TRBV6-3 | . | TGTGCCAGCAGTTACTCGTCTTTGAATTCACCCCTCCACTTT | CASSYSSLNSPLHF
TRBJ2-1 | TRBD2 | TRBV11-3 | . | TGTGCCAGCAGCTACCACAGGCCGGGAGGGTTATACAATGAGCAGTTCTTC | CASSYHRPGGLYNEQFF
TRBJ2-7 | . | TRBV9 | . | TGTGCCAGCAGCAACCCACCGGAATACGAGCAGTACTTC | CASSNPPEYEQYF
TRBJ2-5 | TRBD1 | TRBV9 | . | TGTGCCAGCAGCGTACTAACAGGGGAAGGGGAGACCCAGTACTTC | CASSVLTGEGETQYF
TRBJ2-7 | . | TRBV5-6 | . | TGTGCCAGCAGCAGAGCCGGGGACGAGCAGTACTTC | CASSRAGDEQYF
TRBJ1-3 | TRBD1 | TRBV9 | . | TGTGCCAGCAGCGAGCAGGGGGCCTGGGGAAACACCATATATTTT | CASSEQGAWGNTIYF
TRBJ2-7 | . | TRBV3-1/TRBV3-2 | . | TGTGCCAGCAACCAACGGGGCGACTACGAGCAGTACTTC | CASNQRGDYEQYF